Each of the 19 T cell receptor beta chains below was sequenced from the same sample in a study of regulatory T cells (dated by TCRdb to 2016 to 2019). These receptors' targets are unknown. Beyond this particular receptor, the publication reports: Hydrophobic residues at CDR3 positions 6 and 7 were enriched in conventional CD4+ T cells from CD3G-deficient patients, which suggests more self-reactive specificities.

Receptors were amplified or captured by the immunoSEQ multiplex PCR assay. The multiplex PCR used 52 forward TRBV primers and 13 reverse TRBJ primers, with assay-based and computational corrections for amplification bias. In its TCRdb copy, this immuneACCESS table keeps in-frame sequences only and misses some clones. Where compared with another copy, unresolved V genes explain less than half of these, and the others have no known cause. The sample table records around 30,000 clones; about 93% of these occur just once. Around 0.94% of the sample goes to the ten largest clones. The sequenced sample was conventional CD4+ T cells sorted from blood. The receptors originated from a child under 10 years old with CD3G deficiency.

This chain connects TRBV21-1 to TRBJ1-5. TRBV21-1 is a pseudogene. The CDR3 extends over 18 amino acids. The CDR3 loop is CASSKGGQGRGGSQPQHF. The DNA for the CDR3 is TGTGCCAGCAGCAAAGGGGGGCAGGGGAGGGGTGGTAGTCAGCCCCAGCATTTT.

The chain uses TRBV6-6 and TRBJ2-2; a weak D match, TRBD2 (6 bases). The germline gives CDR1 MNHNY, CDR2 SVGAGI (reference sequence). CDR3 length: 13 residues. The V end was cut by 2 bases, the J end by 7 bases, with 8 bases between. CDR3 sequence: CASSYVGLGELFF. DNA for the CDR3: TGTGCCAGCAGTTACGTGGGACTCGGGGAGCTGTTTTTT.

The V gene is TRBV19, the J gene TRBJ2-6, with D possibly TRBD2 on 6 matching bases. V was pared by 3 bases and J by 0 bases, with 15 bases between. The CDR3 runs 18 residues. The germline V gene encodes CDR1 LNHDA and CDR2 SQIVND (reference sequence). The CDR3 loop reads CASSMEGLRISGANVLTF. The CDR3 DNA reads TGTGCCAGTAGTATGGAAGGACTACGGATCTCTGGGGCCAACGTCCTGACTTTC.

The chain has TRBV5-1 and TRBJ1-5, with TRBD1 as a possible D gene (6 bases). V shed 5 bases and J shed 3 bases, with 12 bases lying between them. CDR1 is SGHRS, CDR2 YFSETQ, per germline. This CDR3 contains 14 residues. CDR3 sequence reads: CASRRDTDNQPQHF. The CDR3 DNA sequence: TGCGCCAGCAGAAGGGACACCGACAATCAGCCCCAGCATTTT.

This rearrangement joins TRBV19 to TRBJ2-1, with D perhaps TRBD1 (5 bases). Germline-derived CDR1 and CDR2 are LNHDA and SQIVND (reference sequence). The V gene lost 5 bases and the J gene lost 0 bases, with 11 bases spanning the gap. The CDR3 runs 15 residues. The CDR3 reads CASSRSGFSYNEQFF. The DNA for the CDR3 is TGTGCCAGTAGTCGTTCAGGGTTCTCCTACAATGAGCAGTTCTTC.

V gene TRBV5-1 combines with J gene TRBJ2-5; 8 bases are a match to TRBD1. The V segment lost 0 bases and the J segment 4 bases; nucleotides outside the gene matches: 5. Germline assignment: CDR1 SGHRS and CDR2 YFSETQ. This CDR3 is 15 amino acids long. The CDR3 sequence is CASSLEDREIETQYF. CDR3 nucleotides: TGCGCCAGCAGCTTGGAGGACAGGGAAATAGAGACCCAGTACTTC.

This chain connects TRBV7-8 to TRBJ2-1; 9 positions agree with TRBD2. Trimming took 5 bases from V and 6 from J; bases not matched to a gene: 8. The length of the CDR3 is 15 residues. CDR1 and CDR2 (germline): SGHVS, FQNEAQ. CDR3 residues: CASSVGLAIGNEQFF. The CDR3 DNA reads TGTGCCAGCAGCGTGGGACTAGCAATAGGCAATGAGCAGTTCTTC.

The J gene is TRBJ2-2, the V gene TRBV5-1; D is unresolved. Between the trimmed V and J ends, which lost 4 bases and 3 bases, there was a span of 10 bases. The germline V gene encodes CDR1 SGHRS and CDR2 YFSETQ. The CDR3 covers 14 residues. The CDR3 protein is CASSINSYTGELFF. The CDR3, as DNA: TGCGCCAGCAGCATTAACAGCTACACCGGGGAGCTGTTTTTT.

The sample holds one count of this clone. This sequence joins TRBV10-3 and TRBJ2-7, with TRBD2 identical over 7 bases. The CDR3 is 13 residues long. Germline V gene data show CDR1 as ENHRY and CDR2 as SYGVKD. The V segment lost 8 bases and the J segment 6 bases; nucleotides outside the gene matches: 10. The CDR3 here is CAIGLEIGGEQYF. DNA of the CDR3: TGTGCCATCGGACTAGAAATCGGCGGCGAGCAGTACTTC.

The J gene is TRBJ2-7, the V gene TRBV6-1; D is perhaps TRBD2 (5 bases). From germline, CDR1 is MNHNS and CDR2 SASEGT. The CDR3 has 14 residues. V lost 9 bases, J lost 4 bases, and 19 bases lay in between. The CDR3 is CARSYPSPLYEQYF. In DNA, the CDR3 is TGTGCCAGATCTTATCCTAGCCCCCTTTACGAGCAGTACTTC.

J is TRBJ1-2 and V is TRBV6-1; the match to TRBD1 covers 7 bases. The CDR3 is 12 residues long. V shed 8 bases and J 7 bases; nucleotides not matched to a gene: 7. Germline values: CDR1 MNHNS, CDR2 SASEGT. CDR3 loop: CASGKQGLGYTF. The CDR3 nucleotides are TGTGCCAGCGGAAAACAGGGGCTTGGCTACACCTTC.

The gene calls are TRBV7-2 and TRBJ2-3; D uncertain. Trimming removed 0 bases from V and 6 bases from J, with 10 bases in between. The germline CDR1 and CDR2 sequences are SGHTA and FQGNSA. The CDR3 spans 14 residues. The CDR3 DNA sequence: TGTGCCAGCAGCTTAGCGGGGAAAGGCGATACGCAGTATTTT. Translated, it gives CASSLAGKGDTQYF.

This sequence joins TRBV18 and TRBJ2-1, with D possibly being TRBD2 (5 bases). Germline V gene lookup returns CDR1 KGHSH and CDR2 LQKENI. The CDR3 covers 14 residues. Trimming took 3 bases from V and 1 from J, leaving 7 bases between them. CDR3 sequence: CASSPGVSYNEQFF. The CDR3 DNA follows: TGTGCCAGCTCACCCGGGGTTTCCTACAATGAGCAGTTCTTC.

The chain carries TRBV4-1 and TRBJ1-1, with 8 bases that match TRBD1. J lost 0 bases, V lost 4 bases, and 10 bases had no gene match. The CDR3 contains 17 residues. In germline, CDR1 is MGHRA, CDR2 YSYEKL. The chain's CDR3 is CASSRKQGVLLNTEAFF. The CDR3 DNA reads TGCGCCAGCAGCCGCAAACAGGGGGTACTCCTGAACACTGAAGCTTTCTTT.

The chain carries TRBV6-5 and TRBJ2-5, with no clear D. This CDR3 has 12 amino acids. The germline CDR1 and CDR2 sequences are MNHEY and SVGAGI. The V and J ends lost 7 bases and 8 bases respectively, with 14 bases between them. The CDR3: CASINPRETQYF. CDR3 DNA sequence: TGTGCCAGCATAAATCCCCGCGAAACCCAGTACTTC.

The chain's CDR3 is CASEKGGGPYNEQFF. Written as DNA, the CDR3 is TGTGCCAGTGAGAAAGGGGGAGGCCCCTACAATGAGCAGTTCTTC. The chain links TRBV6-1 to TRBJ2-1; D tentatively fits TRBD1 or TRBD2 (6 bases each). V was trimmed by 9 bases and J by 2 bases, leaving 17 bases between them. This CDR3 is built from 15 residues. Germline lookup yields CDR1 MNHNS and CDR2 SASEGT.

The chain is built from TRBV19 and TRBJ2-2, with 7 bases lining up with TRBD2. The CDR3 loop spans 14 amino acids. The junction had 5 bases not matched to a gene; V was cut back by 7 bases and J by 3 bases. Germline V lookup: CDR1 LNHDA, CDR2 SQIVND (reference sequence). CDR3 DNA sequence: TGTGCCAGTAAAACTAGCGCCGACACCGGGGAGCTGTTTTTT. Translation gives CASKTSADTGELFF.

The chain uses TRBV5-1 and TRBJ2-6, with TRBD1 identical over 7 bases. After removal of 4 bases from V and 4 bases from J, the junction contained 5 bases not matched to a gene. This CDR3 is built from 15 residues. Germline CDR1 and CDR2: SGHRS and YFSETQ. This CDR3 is CASSRGQSGANVLTF. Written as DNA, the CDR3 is TGCGCCAGCAGCCGGGGACAGTCGGGGGCCAACGTCCTGACTTTC. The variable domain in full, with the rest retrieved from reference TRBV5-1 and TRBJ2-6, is KAGVTQTPRYLIKTRGQQVTLSCSPISGHRSVSWYQQTPGQGLQFLFEYFSETQRNKGNFPGRFSGRQFSNSRSEMNVSTLELGDSALYLCASSRGQSGANVLTFGAGSRLTVL.

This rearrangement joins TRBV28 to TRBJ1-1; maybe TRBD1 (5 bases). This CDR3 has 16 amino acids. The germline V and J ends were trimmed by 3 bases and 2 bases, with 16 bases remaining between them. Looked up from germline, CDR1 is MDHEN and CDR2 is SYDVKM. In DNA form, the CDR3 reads TGTGCCAGCAGTTTTCATCGGGGGGGGTTTAACACTGAAGCTTTCTTT. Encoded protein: CASSFHRGGFNTEAFF.